This T cell receptor (beta chain) was documented in a study of blood T cell repertoires in COVID-19. Across the study: From the United States, Italy and Spain came samples of acute and convalescent COVID-19. T cells, B-cell-depleted T cells, or PBMCs provided the cDNA or gDNA that served as material.

The Seattle patients joined while their infection was active and were tracked longitudinally afterward. The CDR3 runs to 16 residues. V lost 0 bases, J lost 2 bases, and 6 bases stayed unmatched. The germline CDR1 and CDR2 sequences are SGHAT and FQNNGV. Original analysis: Nucleated cell number was recorded as an estimate derived from reference gene primer amplification. Produced via immunoSEQ multiplex PCR; TCRdb's table is partial and in-frame only. The V and J calls and clone size were taken over from that table, and D and trimming were inferred from the DNA. The repertoire holds tens of thousands of clones, with around 90% as singletons.

This chain uses TRBV11-2 with TRBJ2-5; 7 bases are shared with TRBD1. The TCR was taken from a woman in her fifties or sixties with COVID-19, enrolled during active disease. What was sequenced was peripheral blood. CDR3 DNA sequence: TGTGCCAGCAGCTTAGATCTTAGGACAGGACAAGAGACCCAGTACTTC. Its protein product is CASSLDLRTGQETQYF. Full variable domain (rest looked up from reference TRBV11-2 and TRBJ2-5): EAGVAQSPRYKIIEKRQSVAFWCNPISGHATLYWYQQILGQGPKLLIQFQNNGVVDDSQLPKDRFSAERLKGVDSTLKIQPAKLEDSAVYLCASSLDLRTGQETQYFGPGTRLLVL.